The entry below describes one TCR beta chain. This entry belongs to a study of blood T cell repertoires in COVID-19. Whole-study context: T cells, B-cell-depleted T cells, or PBMCs provided the cDNA or gDNA that served as material.

Participant age was roughly 18 to 90 years, and participants resided in roughly 24 US areas. Categorization into cohorts depended on clinical history that participants reported. Trimming at V came to 1 base and at J to 3 bases, leaving 3 bases not matched to a gene. Germline V gene lookup returns CDR1 LNHDA and CDR2 SQIVND (reference sequence). This CDR3 region has 15 residues. Per the original data handling: By means of reference gene primer amplification, nucleated cell counts were estimated. Profiled with immunoSEQ multiplex PCR; TCRdb holds only in-frame clones, not every one. V, J and clone size derive from that table, while D and trimming were established from the DNA sequence. The profile shows 150,000 or so clones, 75% to 90% of them singletons.

The chain combines TRBV19 with TRBJ1-5; 7 nucleotides match TRBD1. The source of this sequence is a woman aged 55-69 years who had recovered from COVID-19. Specimen: PBMCs or T cells enriched from blood (not recorded which). CDR3 in DNA: TGTGCCAGTAGTATAGGGACAGGAATCAATCAGCCCCAGCATTTT. Amino acids: CASSIGTGINQPQHF.